This TCR beta chain derives from a study of T cell responses to AZD1222 COVID-19 vaccine. CDR1 is SGHRS, CDR2 YFSETQ, per germline. The CDR3 is 14 residues long. V lost 3 bases and J 1 base, leaving 10 bases between the germline ends. Here immunoSEQ multiplex PCR was the method, and the copy in TCRdb shows in-frame clones only, minus some. Of 150,000 to 200,000 clones in the sample, about 87% were seen once. Points on this clone: The antigen is not known.

General study results and limits: Donors in the cohort were predominantly white British and more often female, and clonal diversity was possibly underestimated.

The sequence was collected from an adult in good health. The sequences come from peripheral blood, collected on day 0 of MenACWY control vaccination. J is TRBJ1-1 and V is TRBV5-1; tentative D call: TRBD1 (6 bases). Here the CDR3 reads CASSSGQQNTEAFF. CDR3 bases: TGCGCCAGCAGCTCGGGACAACAGAACACTGAAGCTTTCTTT.